This T cell receptor (beta chain) was identified during a study of blood T cell repertoires in COVID-19. Study-level information: Whether acute or convalescent, the COVID-19 samples came from the United States, Italy and Spain. The cDNA or gDNA used as material had been derived from T cells, B-cell-depleted T cells, or PBMCs.

CDR3 size: 16 residues. J gave up 0 bases and V 4 bases, and 8 bases lay outside the gene matches. From germline, CDR1 is MNHEY and CDR2 SVGEGT. Libraries were prepared by immunoSEQ multiplex PCR; TCRdb keeps only in-frame clonotypes and omits some of them. The sample yields a few hundred thousand clones, about 90% seen once. This clone was detected only a few times. Source material: PBMCs or T cells enriched from blood (not recorded which). This TCR came from a woman aged 45 to 65 with acute COVID-19. The chain couples TRBV6-2 or TRBV6-3 to TRBJ1-1, with TRBD1 identical over 7 bases. The CDR3 nucleotides are TGTGCCAGCAGTTCCTCCGGGACAGCTATGAACACTGAAGCTTTCTTT. This encodes CASSSSGTAMNTEAFF.